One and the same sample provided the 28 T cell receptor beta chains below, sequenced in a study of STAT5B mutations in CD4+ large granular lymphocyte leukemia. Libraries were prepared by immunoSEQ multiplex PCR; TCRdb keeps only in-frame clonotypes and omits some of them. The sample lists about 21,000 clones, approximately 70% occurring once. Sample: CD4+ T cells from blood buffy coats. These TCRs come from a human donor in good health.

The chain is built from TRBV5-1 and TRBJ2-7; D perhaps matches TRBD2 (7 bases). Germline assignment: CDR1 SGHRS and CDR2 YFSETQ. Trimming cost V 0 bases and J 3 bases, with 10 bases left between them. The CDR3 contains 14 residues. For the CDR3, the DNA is TGCGCCAGCAGCTTGGTAGGGGGGGGCTACGAGCAGTACTTC. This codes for CASSLVGGGYEQYF.

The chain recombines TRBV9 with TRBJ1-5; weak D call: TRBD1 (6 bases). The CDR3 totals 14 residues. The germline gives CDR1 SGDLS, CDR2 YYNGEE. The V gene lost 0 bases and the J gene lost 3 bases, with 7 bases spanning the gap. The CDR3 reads CASSVGDTNQPQHF. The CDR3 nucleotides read TGTGCCAGCAGCGTAGGGGACACCAATCAGCCCCAGCATTTT.

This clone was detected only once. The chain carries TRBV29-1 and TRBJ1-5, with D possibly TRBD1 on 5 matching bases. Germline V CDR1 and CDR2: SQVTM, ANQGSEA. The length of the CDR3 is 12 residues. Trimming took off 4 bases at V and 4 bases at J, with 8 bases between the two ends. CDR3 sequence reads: CSVATANQPQHF. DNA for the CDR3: TGCAGCGTTGCGACAGCTAATCAGCCCCAGCATTTT.

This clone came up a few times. CDR3 region: CASSVAGDPHYEQYF. Written as DNA, the CDR3 is TGTGCCAGCAGCGTAGCCGGAGACCCCCACTACGAGCAGTACTTC. The chain recombines TRBV9 with TRBJ2-7; no definite D call. Germline CDR1 SGDLS, CDR2 YYNGEE. Trimming shortened V by 0 bases and J by 3 bases, and 13 bases separated the two germline ends. The CDR3 has 15 residues.

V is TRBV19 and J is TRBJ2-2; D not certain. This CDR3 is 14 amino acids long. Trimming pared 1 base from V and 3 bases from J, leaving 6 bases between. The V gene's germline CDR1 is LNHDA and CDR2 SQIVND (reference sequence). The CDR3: CASSIGDDTGELFF. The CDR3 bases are TGTGCCAGTAGTATAGGAGACGACACCGGGGAGCTGTTTTTT.

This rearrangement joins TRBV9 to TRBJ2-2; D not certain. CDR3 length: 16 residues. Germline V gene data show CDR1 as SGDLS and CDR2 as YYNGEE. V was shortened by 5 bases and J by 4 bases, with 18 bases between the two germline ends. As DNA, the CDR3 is TGTGCCAGCAGGAGAGACGCCGTAAAGGCCACCGGGGAGCTGTTTTTT. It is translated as CASRRDAVKATGELFF.

As DNA, the CDR3 is TGTGCCAGCAGCCAAGAAACGGGAGGCTACACCTTC. Translation: CASSQETGGYTF. The rearrangement links TRBV14 to TRBJ1-2; D unclear. The V and J ends lost 0 bases and 8 bases respectively, with 7 bases between them. CDR1 is SGHDN, CDR2 FVKESK, per germline. The length of the CDR3 is 12 residues. The whole variable domain, remainder taken from reference TRBV14 and TRBJ1-2, is EAGVTQFPSHSVIEKGQTVTLRCDPISGHDNLYWYRRVMGKEIKFLLHFVKESKQDESGMPNNRFLAERTGGTYSTLKVQPAELEDSGVYFCASSQETGGYTFGSGTRLTVV.

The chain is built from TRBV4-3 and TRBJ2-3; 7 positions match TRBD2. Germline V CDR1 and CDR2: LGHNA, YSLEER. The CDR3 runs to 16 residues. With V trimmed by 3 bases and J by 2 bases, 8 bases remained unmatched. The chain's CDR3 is CASSQEEGLPTDTQYF. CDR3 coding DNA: TGCGCCAGCAGCCAGGAAGAGGGACTACCCACAGATACGCAGTATTTT.

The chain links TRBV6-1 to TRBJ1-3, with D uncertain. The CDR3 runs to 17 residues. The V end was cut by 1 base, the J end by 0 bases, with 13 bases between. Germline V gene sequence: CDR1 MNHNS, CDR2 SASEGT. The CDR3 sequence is CASSEVPGFISGNTIYF. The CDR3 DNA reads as TGTGCCAGCAGTGAAGTCCCGGGATTTATCTCTGGAAACACCATATATTTT.

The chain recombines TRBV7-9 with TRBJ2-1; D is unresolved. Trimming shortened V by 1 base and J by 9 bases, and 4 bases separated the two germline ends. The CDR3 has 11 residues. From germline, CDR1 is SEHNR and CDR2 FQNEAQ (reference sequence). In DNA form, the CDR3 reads TGTGCCAGCAGCTTAGTGGGTGAGCAGTTCTTC. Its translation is CASSLVGEQFF.

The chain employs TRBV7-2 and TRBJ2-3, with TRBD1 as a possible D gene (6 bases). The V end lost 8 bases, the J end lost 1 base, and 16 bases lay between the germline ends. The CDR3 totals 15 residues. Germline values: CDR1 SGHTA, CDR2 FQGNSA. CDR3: CASVQRGHRTDTQYF. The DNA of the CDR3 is TGTGCCAGCGTTCAGAGGGGACACCGCACAGATACGCAGTATTTT.

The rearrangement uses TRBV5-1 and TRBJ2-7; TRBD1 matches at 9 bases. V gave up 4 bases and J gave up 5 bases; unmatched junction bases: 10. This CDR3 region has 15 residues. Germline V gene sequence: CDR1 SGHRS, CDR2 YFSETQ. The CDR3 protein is CASSPGTGRVDEQYF. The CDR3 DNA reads TGCGCCAGCAGCCCGGGGACAGGGAGAGTAGACGAGCAGTACTTC.

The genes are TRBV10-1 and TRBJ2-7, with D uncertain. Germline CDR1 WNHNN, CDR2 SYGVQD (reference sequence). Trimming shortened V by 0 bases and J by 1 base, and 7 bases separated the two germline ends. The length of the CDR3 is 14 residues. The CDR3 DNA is TGCGCCAGCAGTGAGTCCGCAGGTTCCTACGAGCAGTACTTC. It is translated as CASSESAGSYEQYF.

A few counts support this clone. CDR3 sequence reads: CASSLERADTQYF. The CDR3 bases are TGCGCCAGCAGCCTTGAGAGGGCAGATACGCAGTATTTT. The chain recombines TRBV5-1 with TRBJ2-3, with D possibly matching TRBD2 (5 bases). Germline V gene sequence: CDR1 SGHRS, CDR2 YFSETQ. There are 13 residues in the CDR3. With 4 bases removed from V and 4 bases from J, the gap between germline ends came to 10 bases.

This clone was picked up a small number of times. DNA for the CDR3: TGTGCCAGTAGCATGGGGTTGGTGGTGAACACCATATATTTT. Its protein is CASSMGLVVNTIYF. V is TRBV19 and J is TRBJ1-3; D gene uncertain. The germline CDR1 and CDR2 sequences are LNHDA and SQIVND (reference sequence). This CDR3 is built from 14 residues. V was clipped by 6 bases and J by 7 bases, with 16 bases between them.

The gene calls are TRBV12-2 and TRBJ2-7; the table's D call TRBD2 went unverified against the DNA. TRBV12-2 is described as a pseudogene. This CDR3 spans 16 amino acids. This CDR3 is CASRSRGGADAYEQYF. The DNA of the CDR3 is TGTGCAAGTCGCTCCCGCGGCGGGGCGGACGCCTACGAGCAGTACTTC.

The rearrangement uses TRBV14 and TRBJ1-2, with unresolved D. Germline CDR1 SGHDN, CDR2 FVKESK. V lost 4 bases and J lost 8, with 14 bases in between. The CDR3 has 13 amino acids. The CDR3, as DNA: TGTGCCAGCAGCCCCCGGCTCCTGGGCGGCTACACCTTC. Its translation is CASSPRLLGGYTF.

CDR3 amino acids: CASSYLGATNEKLFF. Here the CDR3 DNA reads TGTGCCAGCAGTTACTTGGGGGCAACTAATGAAAAACTGTTTTTT. The chain employs TRBV6-5 and TRBJ1-4; maybe TRBD1 (5 bases). The V and J ends lost 1 base and 0 bases respectively, with 6 bases between them. Germline V gives CDR1 MNHEY, CDR2 SVGAGI. This CDR3 is built from 15 residues.

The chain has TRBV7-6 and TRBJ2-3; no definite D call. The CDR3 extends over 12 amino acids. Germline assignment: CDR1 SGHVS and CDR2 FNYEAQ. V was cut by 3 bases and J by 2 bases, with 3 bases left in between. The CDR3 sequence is CASSFLTDTQYF. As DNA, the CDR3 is TGTGCCAGCAGCTTCCTCACAGATACGCAGTATTTT.

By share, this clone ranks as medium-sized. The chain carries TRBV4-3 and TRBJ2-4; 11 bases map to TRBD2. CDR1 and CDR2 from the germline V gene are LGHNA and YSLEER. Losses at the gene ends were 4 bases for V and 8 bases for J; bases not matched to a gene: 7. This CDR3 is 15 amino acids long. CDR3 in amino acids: CASSLVSGGADIQYF. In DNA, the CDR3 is TGCGCCAGCAGCCTAGTTAGCGGGGGGGCGGACATTCAGTACTTC.

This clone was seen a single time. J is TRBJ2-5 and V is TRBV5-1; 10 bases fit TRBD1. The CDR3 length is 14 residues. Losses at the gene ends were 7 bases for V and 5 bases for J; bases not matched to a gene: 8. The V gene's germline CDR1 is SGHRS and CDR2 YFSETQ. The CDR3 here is CASGETGGGETQYF. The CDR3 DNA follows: TGCGCCAGCGGGGAGACAGGGGGCGGGGAGACCCAGTACTTC.

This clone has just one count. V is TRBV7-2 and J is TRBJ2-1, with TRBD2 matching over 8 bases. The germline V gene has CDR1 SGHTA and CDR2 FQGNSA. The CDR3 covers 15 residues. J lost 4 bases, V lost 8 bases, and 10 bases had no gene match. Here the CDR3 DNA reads TGTGCCAGCTACGGGGGGGGCACCCAGTACAATGAGCAGTTCTTC. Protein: CASYGGGTQYNEQFF.

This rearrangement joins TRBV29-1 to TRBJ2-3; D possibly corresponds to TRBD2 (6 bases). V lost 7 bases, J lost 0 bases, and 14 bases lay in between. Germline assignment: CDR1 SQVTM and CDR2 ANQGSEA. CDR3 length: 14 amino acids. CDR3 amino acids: CSAGLPTSTDTQYF. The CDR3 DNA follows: TGCAGCGCGGGACTTCCGACTAGCACAGATACGCAGTATTTT.

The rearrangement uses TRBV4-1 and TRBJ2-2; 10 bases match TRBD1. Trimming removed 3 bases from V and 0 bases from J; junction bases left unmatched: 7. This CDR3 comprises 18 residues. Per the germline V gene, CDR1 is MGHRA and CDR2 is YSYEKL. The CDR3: CASSQATGGYANTGELFF. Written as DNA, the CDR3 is TGCGCCAGCAGCCAGGCGACAGGGGGCTACGCGAACACCGGGGAGCTGTTTTTT.

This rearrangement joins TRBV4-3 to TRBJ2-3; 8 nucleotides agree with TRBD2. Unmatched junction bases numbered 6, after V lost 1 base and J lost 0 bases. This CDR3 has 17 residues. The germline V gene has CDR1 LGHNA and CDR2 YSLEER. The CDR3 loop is CASSQGGGGFSTDTQYF. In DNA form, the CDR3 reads TGCGCCAGCAGCCAAGGGGGCGGGGGGTTTAGCACAGATACGCAGTATTTT.

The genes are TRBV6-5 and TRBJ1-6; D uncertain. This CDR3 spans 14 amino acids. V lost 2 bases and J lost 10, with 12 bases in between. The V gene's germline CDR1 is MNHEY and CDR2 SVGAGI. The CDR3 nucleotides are TGTGCCAGCAGTTACGGCCCTATAGGGTCACCCCTCCACTTT. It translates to CASSYGPIGSPLHF.

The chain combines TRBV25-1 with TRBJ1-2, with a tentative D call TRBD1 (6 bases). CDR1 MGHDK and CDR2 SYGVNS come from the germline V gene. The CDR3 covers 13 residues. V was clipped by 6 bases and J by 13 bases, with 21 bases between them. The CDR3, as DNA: TGTGCCAGCAGAACCCCGGGGGCCGATCATTTCACCTTC. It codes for CASRTPGADHFTF.

CDR3: CASKGVSETQYF. The CDR3 DNA reads TGCGCCAGCAAGGGGGTTTCGGAGACCCAGTACTTC. V is TRBV5-1 and J is TRBJ2-5; the D gene is possibly TRBD1 (6 bases). This CDR3 comprises 12 residues. V was trimmed by 6 bases and J by 5 bases, leaving 11 bases between them. Germline V gene lookup returns CDR1 SGHRS and CDR2 YFSETQ.